Described below is a single T cell receptor (beta chain) sequence and its context. This sample was taken from a study of CD8 T cells in Susac syndrome. The authors reverse transcribed roughly 0.5 to 1 ug RNA with random hexamers. Each CDR3 protein is one row after TCRdb ran MiXCR on the immunoSEQ multiplex PCR reads. This table has about 110,000 distinct CDR3 sequences, around 95% appearing once. The CDR3 runs 14 residues. The V end was cut by 3 bases, the J end by 6 bases, with 13 bases between. The germline V gene encodes CDR1 LNHDA and CDR2 SQIVND (reference sequence). V is TRBV19 and J is TRBJ2-3, with D possibly matching TRBD2 (6 bases). Sequences were obtained from CD4+ T cells from PBMCs. The sequence was collected from a human donor in good health. The CDR3 sequence is CASSIPGRWDTQYF. The CDR3 bases are TGTGCCAGTAGTATCCCAGGGAGGTGGGATACGCAGTATTTT. The complete variable domain, with remaining parts taken from reference TRBV19 and TRBJ2-3, reads DGGITQSPKYLFRKEGQNVTLSCEQNLNHDAMYWYRQDPGQGLRLIYYSQIVNDFQKGDIAEGYSVSREKKESFPLTVTSAQKNPTAFYLCASSIPGRWDTQYFGPGTRLTVL.